This note documents a single T cell receptor (beta chain) sequence. Its antigen is unknown. Preparation of the TCRbeta library involved a method that used unique molecular identifiers. TCRdb re-called the PCR reads with MiXCR, one entry per CDR3 protein. The table records approximately 350,000 distinct CDR3 sequences, around 15% of them present only once. The data stem from a study of T-cell reconstitution after alpha-beta-depleted transplantation in children. Study-level points and caveats: One year post-transplant, T-cell counts and diversity were largely derived from T cells produced anew. Some patients' high day-60 TCRbeta diversity was attributed to recipient cells surviving conditioning.

CDR3 length: 17 residues. V gave up 5 bases and J gave up 6 bases, with 26 bases separating them. Germline V gene lookup returns CDR1 MDHEN and CDR2 SYDVKM. This rearrangement joins TRBV28 to TRBJ2-7; D call uncertain. The sequencing here drew on PBMCs, mostly from graft donor cells, taken 360 days after TCRalphabeta/CD19-depleted stem cell transplant. This TCR came from a male patient aged 2-9 years who had a stem cell transplant for acute lymphoblastic leukemia, so the T cells may come from the graft donor. The CDR3 DNA sequence: TGTGCCAGCAGTCCACGCCAATCTAGTAAGCTACCTCGCGAGCAGTACTTC. Translated, it gives CASSPRQSSKLPREQYF.